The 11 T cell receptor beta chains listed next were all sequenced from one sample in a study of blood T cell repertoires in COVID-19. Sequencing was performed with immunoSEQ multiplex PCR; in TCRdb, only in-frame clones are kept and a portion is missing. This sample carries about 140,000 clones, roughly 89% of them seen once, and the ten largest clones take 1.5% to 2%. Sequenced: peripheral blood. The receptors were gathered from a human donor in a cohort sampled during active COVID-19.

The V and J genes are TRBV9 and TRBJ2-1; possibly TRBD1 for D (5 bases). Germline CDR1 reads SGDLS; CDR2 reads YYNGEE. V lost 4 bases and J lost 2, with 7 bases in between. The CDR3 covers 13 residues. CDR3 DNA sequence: TGTGCCAGCAGCCCAGGGACCTACAATGAGCAGTTCTTC. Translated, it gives CASSPGTYNEQFF. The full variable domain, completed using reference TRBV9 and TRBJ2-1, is DSGVTQTPKHLITATGQRVTLRCSPRSGDLSVYWYQQSLDQGLQFLIQYYNGEERAKGNILERFSAQQFPDLHSELNLSSLELGDSALYFCASSPGTYNEQFFGPGTRLTVL.

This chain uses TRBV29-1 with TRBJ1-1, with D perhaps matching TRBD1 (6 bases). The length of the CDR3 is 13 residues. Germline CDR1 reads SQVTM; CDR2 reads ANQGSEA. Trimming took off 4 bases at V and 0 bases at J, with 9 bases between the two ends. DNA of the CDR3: TGCAGCGTTGTTGGGGGCATGAACACTGAAGCTTTCTTT. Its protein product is CSVVGGMNTEAFF.

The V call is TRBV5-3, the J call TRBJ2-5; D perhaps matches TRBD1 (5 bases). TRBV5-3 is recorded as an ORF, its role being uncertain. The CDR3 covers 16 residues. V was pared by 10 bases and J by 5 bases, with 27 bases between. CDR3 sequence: CARSPARQIDPETQYF. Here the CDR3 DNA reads TGTGCCCGGTCCCCCGCGAGACAGATTGACCCGGAGACCCAGTACTTC.

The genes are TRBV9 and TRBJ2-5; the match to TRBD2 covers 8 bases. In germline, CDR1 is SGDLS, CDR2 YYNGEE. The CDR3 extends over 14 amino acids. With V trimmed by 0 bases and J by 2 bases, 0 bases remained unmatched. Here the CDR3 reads CASSVGGGQETQYF. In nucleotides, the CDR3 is TGTGCCAGCAGCGTAGGCGGGGGGCAAGAGACCCAGTACTTC.

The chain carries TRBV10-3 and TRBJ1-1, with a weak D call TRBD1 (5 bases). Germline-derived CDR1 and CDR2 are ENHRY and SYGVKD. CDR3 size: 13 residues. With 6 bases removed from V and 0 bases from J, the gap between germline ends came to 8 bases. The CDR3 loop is CAIRPTVNTEAFF. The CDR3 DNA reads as TGTGCCATCAGGCCGACAGTGAACACTGAAGCTTTCTTT.

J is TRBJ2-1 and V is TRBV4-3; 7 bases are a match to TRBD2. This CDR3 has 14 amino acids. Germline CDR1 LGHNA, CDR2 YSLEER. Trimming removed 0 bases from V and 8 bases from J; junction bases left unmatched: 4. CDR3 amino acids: CASSQDERGDEQFF. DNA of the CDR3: TGCGCCAGCAGCCAAGACGAGCGGGGCGATGAGCAGTTCTTC.

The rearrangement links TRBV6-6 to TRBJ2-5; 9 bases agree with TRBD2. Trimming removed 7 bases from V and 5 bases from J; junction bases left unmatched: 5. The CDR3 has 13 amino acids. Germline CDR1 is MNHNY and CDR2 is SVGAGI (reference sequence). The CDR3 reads CASTLAGIETQYF. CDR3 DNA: TGTGCCAGCACGCTAGCGGGGATCGAGACCCAGTACTTC.

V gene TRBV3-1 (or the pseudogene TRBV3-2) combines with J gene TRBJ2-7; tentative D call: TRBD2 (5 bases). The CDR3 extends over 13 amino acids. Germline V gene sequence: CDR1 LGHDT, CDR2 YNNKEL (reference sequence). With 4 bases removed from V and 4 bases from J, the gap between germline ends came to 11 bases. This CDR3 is CASSPLGEYEQYF. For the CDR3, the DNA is TGTGCCAGCAGCCCCCTCGGGGAATACGAGCAGTACTTC.

Here the CDR3 reads CASSTTGRGEYF. The CDR3 nucleotides read TGTGCCAGCAGCACGACCGGGCGGGGGGAGTACTTC. This chain links TRBV21-1 with TRBJ2-7; the D segment call TRBD2 is taken from the table without a DNA check. TRBV21-1 is labeled a pseudogene. The CDR3 extends over 12 amino acids.

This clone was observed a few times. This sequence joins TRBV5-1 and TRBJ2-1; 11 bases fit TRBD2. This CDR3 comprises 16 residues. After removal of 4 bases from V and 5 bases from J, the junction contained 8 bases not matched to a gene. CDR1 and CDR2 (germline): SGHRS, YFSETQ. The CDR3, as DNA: TGCGCCAGCAGCCCGCTAGCGGGGGGAATCAACAATGAGCAGTTCTTC. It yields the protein CASSPLAGGINNEQFF.

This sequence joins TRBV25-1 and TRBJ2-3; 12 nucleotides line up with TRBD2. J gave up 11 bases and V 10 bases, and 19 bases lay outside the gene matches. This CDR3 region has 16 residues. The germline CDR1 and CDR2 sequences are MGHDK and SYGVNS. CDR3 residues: CAKVGLAGGITRGQYF. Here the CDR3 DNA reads TGTGCCAAAGTGGGACTAGCGGGTGGAATAACCCGGGGGCAGTATTTT.